This TCR beta chain was obtained from a study of blood T cell repertoires in COVID-19. Background on the study: Collection of acute and convalescent COVID-19 samples took place in the United States, Italy and Spain. T cells, B-cell-depleted T cells, or PBMCs provided the cDNA or gDNA that served as material.

While infection was still active, Seattle patients were enrolled and then followed longitudinally. Original processing methods: From reference gene primer amplification, estimates of nucleated cell counts were derived. TCRdb keeps only in-frame clones here, not all; method: immunoSEQ multiplex PCR. The DNA was the basis for D and trimming; V, J and clone size are from that table. The table records about 370,000 clones, approximately 87% of them present only once. CDR3 size: 18 residues. CDR1 is SGHKS and CDR2 is YYEKEE in the germline V gene (reference sequence). Trimming pared 3 bases from V and 5 bases from J, leaving 24 bases between.

The material sequenced was peripheral blood. The genes are TRBV5-5 and TRBJ1-3; no firm D call. The TCR was taken from a woman aged 25 to 45 with COVID-19, enrolled during active disease. The CDR3 sequence is CASSSHRGETRPRNTIYF. CDR3 in DNA: TGTGCCAGCAGCTCACACCGCGGAGAGACCCGTCCGAGAAACACCATATATTTT.